The clone carrying this T cell receptor (beta chain) occurred many times. Its antigen is unidentified. This sample was included in a study of CD8 T cells in ankylosing spondylitis. Regarding the study as a whole: A TCR beta motif of roughly eight highly homologous variants appeared characteristic of ankylosing spondylitis blood. Both synovial fluid and blood in reactive arthritis had previously been reported to carry some motif variants.

CDR3 length equals 13 residues. Deletions cut 5 bases from V and 6 bases from J, with 11 bases between. Germline-derived CDR1 and CDR2 are SGHTA and FQGNSA. MiXCR, run by TCRdb on the 5' RACE reads, gives a single entry per CDR3 protein. The sample carries about 460,000 distinct CDR3 sequences, 5.3% recorded once. The TCR sequence derives from a male donor with ankylosing spondylitis. The sample was blood, either unsorted or a sorted T cell fraction (not recorded which). This rearrangement joins TRBV7-2 to TRBJ1-5, with D tentatively TRBD1 (5 bases). In DNA, the CDR3 is TGTGCCAGCAGCCCACGGACAACTCAGCCCCAGCATTTT. Its translation: CASSPRTTQPQHF.